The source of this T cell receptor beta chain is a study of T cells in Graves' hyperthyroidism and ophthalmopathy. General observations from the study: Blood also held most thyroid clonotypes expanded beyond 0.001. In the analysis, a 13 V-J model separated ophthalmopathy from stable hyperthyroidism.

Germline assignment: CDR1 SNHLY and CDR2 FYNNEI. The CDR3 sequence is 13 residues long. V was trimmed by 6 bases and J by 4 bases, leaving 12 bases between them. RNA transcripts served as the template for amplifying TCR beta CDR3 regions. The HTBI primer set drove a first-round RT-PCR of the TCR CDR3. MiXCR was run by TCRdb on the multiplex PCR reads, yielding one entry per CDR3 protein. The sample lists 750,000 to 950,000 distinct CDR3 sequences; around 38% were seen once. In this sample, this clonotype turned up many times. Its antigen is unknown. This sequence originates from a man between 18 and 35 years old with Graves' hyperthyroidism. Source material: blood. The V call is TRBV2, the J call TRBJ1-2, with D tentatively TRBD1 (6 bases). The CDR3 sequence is CASRVTGPYGYTF. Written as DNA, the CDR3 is TGTGCCAGCAGAGTAACAGGGCCCTATGGCTACACCTTC.